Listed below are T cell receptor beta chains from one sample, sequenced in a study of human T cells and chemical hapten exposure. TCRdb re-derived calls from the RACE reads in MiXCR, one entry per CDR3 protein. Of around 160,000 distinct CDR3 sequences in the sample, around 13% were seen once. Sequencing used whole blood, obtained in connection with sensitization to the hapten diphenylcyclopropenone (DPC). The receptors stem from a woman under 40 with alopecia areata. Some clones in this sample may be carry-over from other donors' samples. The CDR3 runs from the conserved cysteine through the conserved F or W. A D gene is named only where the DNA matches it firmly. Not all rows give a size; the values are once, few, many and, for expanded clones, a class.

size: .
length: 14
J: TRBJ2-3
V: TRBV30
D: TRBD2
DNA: TGTGCCTGGAGTCCGACTAGCGGGAGATATACGCAGTATTTT
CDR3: CAWSPTSGRYTQYF

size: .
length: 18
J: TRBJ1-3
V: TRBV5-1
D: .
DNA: TGCGCCAGCAGCTTCGTGGAAGGGCCAAAGAGCTCTGGAAACACCATATATTTT
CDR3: CASSFVEGPKSSGNTIYF

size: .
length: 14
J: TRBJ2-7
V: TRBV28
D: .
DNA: TGTGCCAGCAGTTTAGCACAGGGTAACCACGAGCAGTACTTC
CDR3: CASSLAQGNHEQYF

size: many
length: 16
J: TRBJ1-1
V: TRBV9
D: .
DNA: TGTGCCAGCAGCGTAGGGTTCGGGGATAGGGCCCTTGAAGCTTTCTTT
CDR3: CASSVGFGDRALEAFF

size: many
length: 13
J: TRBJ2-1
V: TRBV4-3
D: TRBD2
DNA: TGCGCCAGCAGCCGCGGACTAGCAAATGAGCAGTTCTTC
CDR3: CASSRGLANEQFF

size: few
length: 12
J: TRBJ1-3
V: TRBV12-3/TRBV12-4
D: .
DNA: TGTGCCAGCGGACTGAGGGGAAACACCATATATTTT
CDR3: CASGLRGNTIYF

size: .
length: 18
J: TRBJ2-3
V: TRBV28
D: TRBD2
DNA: TGTGCCAGCAGTTTGGGGCGTTCGGCTAGCGGCTTCCTAGATACGCAGTATTTT
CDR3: CASSLGRSASGFLDTQYF

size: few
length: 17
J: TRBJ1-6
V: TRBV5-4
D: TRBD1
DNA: TGTGCCAGCAGCCCCGGCTTTACTGGGACAGGGTCATCACCCCTCCACTTT
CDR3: CASSPGFTGTGSSPLHF

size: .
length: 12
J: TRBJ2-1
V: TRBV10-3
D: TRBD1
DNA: TGTGCCATCAGCGAGACAGGGAATGAGCAGTTCTTC
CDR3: CAISETGNEQFF

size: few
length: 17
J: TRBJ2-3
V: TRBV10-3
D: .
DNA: TGTGCCATCAGTGAATCTCGGGGTTCTAAAAGCACAGATACGCAGTATTTT
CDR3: CAISESRGSKSTDTQYF

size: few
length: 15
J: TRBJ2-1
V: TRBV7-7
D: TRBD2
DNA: TGTGCCAGCAGCTTAGGGACTAGCGTATCCAATGAGCAGTTCTTC
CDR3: CASSLGTSVSNEQFF

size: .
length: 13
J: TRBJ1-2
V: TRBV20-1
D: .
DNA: TGCAGTGCTAGAGCTACGGTGGTTAGCGGCTACACCTTC
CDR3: CSARATVVSGYTF

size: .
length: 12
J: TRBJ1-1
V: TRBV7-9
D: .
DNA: TGTGCCAGCAGCCCCTCCGGACAGGAAGCTTTCTTT
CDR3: CASSPSGQEAFF

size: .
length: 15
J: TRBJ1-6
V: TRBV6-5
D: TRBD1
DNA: TGTGCCAGCAGTTGGGTGGGACAGCATAGTTCACCCCTCCACTTT
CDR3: CASSWVGQHSSPLHF

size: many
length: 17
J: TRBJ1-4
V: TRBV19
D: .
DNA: TGTGCCAGTACCGGGACCGGGGGACCTGCAACTAATGAAAAACTGTTTTTT
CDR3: CASTGTGGPATNEKLFF

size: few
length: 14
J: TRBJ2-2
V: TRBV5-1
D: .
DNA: TGCGCCAGCATACGGGGGACCGACGCCGGGGAGCTGTTTTTT
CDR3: CASIRGTDAGELFF

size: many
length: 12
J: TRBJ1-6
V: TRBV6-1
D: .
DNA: TGTGCCAGCGCCCGGGATAATTCACCCCTCCACTTT
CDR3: CASARDNSPLHF

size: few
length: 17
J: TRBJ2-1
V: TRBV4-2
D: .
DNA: TGTGCCAGCAGCCAAGAAGGGGCGGCGTTGGGGTACAATGAGCAGTTCTTC
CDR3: CASSQEGAALGYNEQFF

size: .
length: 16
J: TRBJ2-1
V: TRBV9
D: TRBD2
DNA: TGTGCCAGCAGCGTAGGGGCTAGCGGGGGTTACAATGAGCAGTTCTTC
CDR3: CASSVGASGGYNEQFF

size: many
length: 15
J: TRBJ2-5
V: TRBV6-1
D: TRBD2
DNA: TGTGCCAGCAGTAGGGGCACTAGCGGGGAAGAGACCCAGTACTTC
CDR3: CASSRGTSGEETQYF

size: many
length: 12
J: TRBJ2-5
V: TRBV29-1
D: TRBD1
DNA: TGCAGCGGGGACAGTACCAGGGAGACCCAGTACTTC
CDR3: CSGDSTRETQYF

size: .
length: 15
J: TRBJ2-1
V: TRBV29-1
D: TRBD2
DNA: TGCAGCGTCGGCCTTGGGACTAGCGGGGGGGCCTGGCAGTTCTTC
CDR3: CSVGLGTSGGAWQFF

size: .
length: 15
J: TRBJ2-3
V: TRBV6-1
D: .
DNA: TGTGCCAGCAGTGAAAAGGCCCGAAGAGGAGATACGCAGTATTTT
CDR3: CASSEKARRGDTQYF

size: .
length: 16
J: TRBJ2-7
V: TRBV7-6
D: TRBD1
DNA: TGTGCCAGCAGCTCGAACAACAGGGGTAATGCCTACGAGCAGTACTTC
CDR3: CASSSNNRGNAYEQYF

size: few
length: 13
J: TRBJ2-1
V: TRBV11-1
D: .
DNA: TGTGCCAGCAGCTCCCGGGGTGAAGGTCCTCAGTTCTTC
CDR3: CASSSRGEGPQFF

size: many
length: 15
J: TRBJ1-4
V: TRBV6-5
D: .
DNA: TGTGCCAGCAGTTACTTTCCGGGCAGAAATGAAAAACTGTTTTTT
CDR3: CASSYFPGRNEKLFF

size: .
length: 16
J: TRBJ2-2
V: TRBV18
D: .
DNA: TGTGCCAGCTCACCAAGGAACAGGGAGGCGACCGGGGAGCTGTTTTTT
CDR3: CASSPRNREATGELFF

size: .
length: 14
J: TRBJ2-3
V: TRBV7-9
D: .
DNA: TGTGCCAGCAGCTACCGACAGGGCACAGATACGCAGTATTTT
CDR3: CASSYRQGTDTQYF

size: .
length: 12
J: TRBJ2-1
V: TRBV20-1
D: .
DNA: TGCAGTGAATCAGCCAATTACAATGAGCAGTTCTTC
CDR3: CSESANYNEQFF

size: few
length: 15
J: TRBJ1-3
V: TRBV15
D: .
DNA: TGTGCCACCAGCAGAGGCGCGTTCTCTGGAAACACCATATATTTT
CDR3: CATSRGAFSGNTIYF

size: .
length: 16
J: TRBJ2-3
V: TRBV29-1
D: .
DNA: TGCAGCGTCCGCCTGTACATGGTAGTTGTAGCAGATACGCAGTATTTT
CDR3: CSVRLYMVVVADTQYF

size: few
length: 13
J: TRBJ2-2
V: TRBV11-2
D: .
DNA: TGTGCCAGCAGCTGGGAAAACAACGGGGAGCTGTTTTTT
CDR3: CASSWENNGELFF

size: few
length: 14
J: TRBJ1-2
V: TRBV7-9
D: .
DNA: TGTGCCACCCGCTCCCTTGCAGGGGCTATCGGCTACACCTTC
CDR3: CATRSLAGAIGYTF

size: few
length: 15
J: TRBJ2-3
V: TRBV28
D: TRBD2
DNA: TGTGCCAGCAGCCCTAGCGGGGGGGCCGTCGATACGCAGTATTTT
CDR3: CASSPSGGAVDTQYF

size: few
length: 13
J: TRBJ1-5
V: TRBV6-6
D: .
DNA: TGTGCCAGCAGTTACTCCGATTGGCAGCCCCAGCATTTT
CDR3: CASSYSDWQPQHF

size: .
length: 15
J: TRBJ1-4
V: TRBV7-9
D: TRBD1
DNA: TGTGCCAGCAGCTCGACAGGGAACCTGGCTGAAAAACTGTTTTTT
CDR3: CASSSTGNLAEKLFF

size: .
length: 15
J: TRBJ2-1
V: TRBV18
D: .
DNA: TGTGCCAGCTCACCACAGGGGTTACCCTACAATGAGCAGTTCTTC
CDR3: CASSPQGLPYNEQFF

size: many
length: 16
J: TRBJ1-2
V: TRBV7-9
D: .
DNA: TGTGCCAGCAGCTTAGCCGGGACGGGAGCTAACTATGGCTACACCTTC
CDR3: CASSLAGTGANYGYTF

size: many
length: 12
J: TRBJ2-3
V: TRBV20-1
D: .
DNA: TGCAGTGCTAGAGATCCCCCAGATACGCAGTATTTT
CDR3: CSARDPPDTQYF

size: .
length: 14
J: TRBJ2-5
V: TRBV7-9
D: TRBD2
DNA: TGTGCCAGCAGCGTGGGACTAGCGGGGGAGACCCAGTACTTC
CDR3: CASSVGLAGETQYF

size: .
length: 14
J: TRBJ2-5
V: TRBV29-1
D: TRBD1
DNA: TGCAGCGTCGTCCGGGACAGGGGGCAAGAGACCCAGTACTTC
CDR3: CSVVRDRGQETQYF

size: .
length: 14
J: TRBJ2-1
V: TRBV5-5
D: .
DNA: TGTGCCAGCAGCTTAAGCGGTTCCTGCAATGAGCAGTTCTTC
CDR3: CASSLSGSCNEQFF

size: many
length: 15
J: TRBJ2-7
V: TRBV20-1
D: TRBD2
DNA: TGCAGTGCAGGCGGCCAGCGGGGGGTCGGTAACGAGCAGTACTTC
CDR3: CSAGGQRGVGNEQYF

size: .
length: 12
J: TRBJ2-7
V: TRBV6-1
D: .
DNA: TGTGCCAGCGAGCGGGTACTCTACGAGCAGTACTTC
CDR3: CASERVLYEQYF

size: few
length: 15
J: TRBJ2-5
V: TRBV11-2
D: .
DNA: TGTGCCAGCAGGAAACCGGGGACTGCGGCGGAGACCCAGTACTTC
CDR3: CASRKPGTAAETQYF

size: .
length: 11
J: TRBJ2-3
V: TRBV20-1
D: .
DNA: TGCAGTGCCCGACCCCAAGATACGCAGTATTTT
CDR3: CSARPQDTQYF

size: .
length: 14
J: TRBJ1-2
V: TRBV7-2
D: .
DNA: TGTGCCAGCAGCCTATCGGAGTACGGGTATGGCTACACCTTC
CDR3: CASSLSEYGYGYTF

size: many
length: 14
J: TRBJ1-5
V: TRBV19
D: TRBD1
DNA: TGTGCCAGTAGTCCGGACAGGGGGTATCAGCCCCAGCATTTT
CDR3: CASSPDRGYQPQHF